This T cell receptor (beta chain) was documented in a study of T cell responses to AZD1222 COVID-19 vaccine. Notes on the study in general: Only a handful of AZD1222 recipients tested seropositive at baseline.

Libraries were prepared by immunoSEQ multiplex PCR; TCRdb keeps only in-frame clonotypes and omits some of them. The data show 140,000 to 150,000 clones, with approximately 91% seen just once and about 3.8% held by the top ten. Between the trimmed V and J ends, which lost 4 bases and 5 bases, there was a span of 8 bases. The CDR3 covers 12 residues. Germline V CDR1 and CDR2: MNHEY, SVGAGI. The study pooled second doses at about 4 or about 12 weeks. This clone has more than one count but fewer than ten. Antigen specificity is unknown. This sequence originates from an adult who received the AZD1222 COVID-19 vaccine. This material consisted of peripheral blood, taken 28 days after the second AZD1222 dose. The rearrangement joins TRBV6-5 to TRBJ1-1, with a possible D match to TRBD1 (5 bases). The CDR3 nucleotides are TGTGCCAGCAGTTTTAGGGGAACTGAAGCTTTCTTT. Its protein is CASSFRGTEAFF.